Below are 19 T cell receptor beta chains sequenced from a single sample in a study of post-analysis software for immune sequencing data. These receptors' antigens are unknown. General study results and limits: Included in a set of several TRBV segments more frequent in patients than controls were TRBV5-6, TRBV5-1 and TRBV20-1.

Presence of unique molecular identifiers characterized the TCR beta cDNA libraries. TCRdb called the PCR reads again in MiXCR, with one record for every CDR3 protein. Of approximately 570,000 distinct CDR3 sequences listed, around 44% were seen once; the top ten hold roughly 1.8%. Sequenced sample: blood. The origin of the receptors is a girl between 5 and 17 years old with multiple sclerosis.

This rearrangement joins TRBV6-5 to TRBJ1-2, with TRBD1 matching over 9 bases. From germline, CDR1 is MNHEY and CDR2 SVGAGI. This CDR3 has 15 amino acids. J lost 6 bases, V lost 7 bases, and 12 bases had no gene match. Here the CDR3 DNA reads TGTGCCAGCAATACAGGGGGCGAGGTGGCGAATGGCTACACCTTC. Its protein is CASNTGGEVANGYTF.

The rearrangement links TRBV10-3 to TRBJ2-3; D gene uncertain. The V end lost 3 bases, the J end lost 1 base, and 8 bases lay between the germline ends. The CDR3 runs to 14 residues. Germline V CDR1 and CDR2: ENHRY, SYGVKD. Here the CDR3 reads CAISENTRTDTQYF. In DNA form, the CDR3 reads TGTGCCATCAGTGAAAATACACGCACAGATACGCAGTATTTT.

This clonotype turned up a few times. The rearrangement joins TRBV12-3 or TRBV12-4 to TRBJ1-4, with 8 nucleotides matching TRBD1. V was clipped by 5 bases and J by 7 bases; unmatched bases: 9. The CDR3 is 15 residues long. CDR3 region: CASSSRTGNGEKLFF. CDR3 coding DNA: TGTGCCAGCAGTAGCAGGACAGGGAATGGTGAAAAACTGTTTTTT.

To note about this clonotype: One junction end does not reproduce the germline sequence, and a read error may be involved. The chain employs TRBV5-1 and TRBJ2-1; 7 bases align to TRBD1. Germline CDR1 and CDR2: SGHRS and YFSETQ. This CDR3 is built from 15 residues. The CDR3 sequence: CASSSRQGSYNEQFF. In DNA, the CDR3 is TGTGCCAGCAGTTCACGACAGGGTTCCTACAATGAGCAGTTCTTC.

The rearrangement joins TRBV11-2 to TRBJ2-1; 9 nucleotides agree with TRBD2. The germline V gene encodes CDR1 SGHAT and CDR2 FQNNGV. The CDR3 runs to 16 residues. V lost 5 bases to trimming and J lost 9 bases; unmatched junction nucleotides: 14. The CDR3 DNA is TGTGCCAGCAGCCTGAATTTGGGACTAGCTGGCCGTGAGCAGTTCTTC. Its protein is CASSLNLGLAGREQFF.

This clonotype has just a few counts. The chain uses TRBV29-1 and TRBJ2-7; tentatively, D is TRBD2 (5 bases). The CDR3 loop spans 13 amino acids. The V end lost 7 bases, the J end lost 2 bases, and 15 bases lay between the germline ends. Germline V lookup: CDR1 SQVTM, CDR2 ANQGSEA. CDR3 sequence (DNA): TGCAGCGCCGCTCGGGGTGTCGCCTACGAGCAGTACTTC. Translated, it gives CSAARGVAYEQYF.

The table lists this clonotype with a few counts. The chain joins TRBV12-3 or TRBV12-4 to TRBJ1-2; TRBD1 agrees at 8 bases. The CDR3 length is 13 residues. The V segment lost 6 bases and the J segment 6 bases; nucleotides outside the gene matches: 6. In nucleotides, the CDR3 is TGTGCCAGCAGCGCGACAGGGGTGGATGGCTACACCTTC. The encoded protein is CASSATGVDGYTF.

V gene TRBV6-5 combines with J gene TRBJ1-1; no reliable D call. The V end was cut by 6 bases, the J end by 4 bases, with 18 bases between. CDR1 and CDR2 (germline): MNHEY, SVGAGI. This CDR3 region has 15 residues. CDR3 nucleotide sequence: TGTGCCAGCAGCCCTCATGGCGAGAGCAGCACTGAAGCTTTCTTT. It translates to CASSPHGESSTEAFF.

The chain links TRBV27 to TRBJ1-3; 9 bases agree with TRBD1. Germline lookup yields CDR1 MNHEY and CDR2 SMNVEV (reference sequence). V lost 6 bases and J lost 7; bases outside the gene matches: 7. This CDR3 spans 14 amino acids. CDR3 residues: CASSRGTGWNTIYF. For the CDR3, the DNA is TGTGCCAGCAGCCGCGGGACAGGGTGGAACACCATATATTTT.

This clonotype has just a few counts. The rearrangement links TRBV29-1 to TRBJ1-2; 7 bases align to TRBD1. The CDR3 covers 12 residues. Germline CDR1 SQVTM, CDR2 ANQGSEA. V trimming: 6 bases; J trimming: 2 bases; junction bases outside the gene matches: 3. CDR3 region: CSVWDSNYGYTF. In DNA form, the CDR3 reads TGCAGCGTGTGGGACAGCAACTATGGCTACACCTTC.

V usage is TRBV29-1 and J usage is TRBJ2-5; 10 nucleotides match TRBD2. Germline CDR1 and CDR2: SQVTM and ANQGSEA. This CDR3 is built from 15 residues. CDR3 residues: CRPQGALAGAETQYF. In DNA, the CDR3 is TGCAGGCCTCAGGGTGCGCTAGCGGGGGCTGAGACCCAGTACTTC.

The chain links TRBV12-3 or TRBV12-4 to TRBJ1-1; D gene uncertain. Trimming stripped 3 bases from V and 1 base from J, with 9 bases between. The CDR3 totals 14 residues. CDR3 in amino acids: CASSFKAPNTEAFF. CDR3 nucleotides: TGTGCCAGCAGTTTTAAGGCCCCGAACACTGAAGCTTTCTTT.

There are a few counts of this clonotype. The genes are TRBV12-3 or TRBV12-4 and TRBJ2-6; 8 bases are a match to TRBD1. The junction had 8 bases not matched to a gene; V was cut back by 3 bases and J by 4 bases. The CDR3 consists of 17 residues. The CDR3 DNA is TGTGCCAGCAGTTTGGACAGGGAGGCGGGAGGGGCCAACGTCCTGACTTTC. As protein: CASSLDREAGGANVLTF.

The rearrangement joins TRBV6-5 to TRBJ2-3; no reliable D call. The length of the CDR3 is 14 residues. Between the trimmed V and J ends, which lost 4 bases and 3 bases, there was a span of 11 bases. CDR1 MNHEY and CDR2 SVGAGI come from the germline V gene. The CDR3 region is CASSFTKFTDTQYF. The CDR3 nucleotides are TGTGCCAGCAGTTTCACCAAATTTACAGATACGCAGTATTTT.

CDR3: CSARDSGRSNNEQFF. Written as DNA, the CDR3 is TGCAGTGCTAGAGACAGCGGGAGGTCGAACAATGAGCAGTTCTTC. The chain joins TRBV20-1 to TRBJ2-1; TRBD2 aligns across 9 bases. Germline V CDR1 and CDR2: DFQATT, SNEGSKA (reference sequence). The V gene end was trimmed by 0 bases and the J gene end by 5 bases; junction bases not matched to a gene: 5. The CDR3 contains 15 residues.

The table lists this clonotype with a few counts. This chain connects TRBV11-2 to TRBJ2-3; D not certain. This CDR3 is built from 14 residues. Germline CDR1 reads SGHAT; CDR2 reads FQNNGV. Trimming pared 5 bases from V and 0 bases from J, leaving 9 bases between. CDR3 sequence: CASSPSQSTDTQYF. DNA of the CDR3: TGTGCCAGCAGCCCTTCACAGAGCACAGATACGCAGTATTTT.

The chain is built from TRBV20-1 and TRBJ2-1; D uncertain. The V end lost 4 bases, the J end lost 7 bases, and 11 bases lay between the germline ends. The germline gives CDR1 DFQATT, CDR2 SNEGSKA (reference sequence). This CDR3 comprises 12 residues. The CDR3 loop reads CSANPARNEQFF. The CDR3, as DNA: TGCAGTGCTAATCCGGCGAGGAATGAGCAGTTCTTC.

The genes are TRBV12-3 or TRBV12-4 and TRBJ1-2; D is unclear. The CDR3 length is 18 residues. V lost 1 base to trimming and J lost 3 bases, with 21 bases between them. The CDR3 DNA sequence: TGTGCCAGCAGTTTAGGTAGGGAATATCGATTGGAAGACTATGGCTACACCTTC. Translated: CASSLGREYRLEDYGYTF.

The V and J genes are TRBV4-1 and TRBJ2-5; maybe TRBD1 (5 bases). This CDR3 comprises 15 residues. Germline CDR1 and CDR2: MGHRA and YSYEKL. Trimming shortened V by 0 bases and J by 3 bases, and 11 bases separated the two germline ends. The CDR3 DNA reads TGCGCCAGCAGCCAAGATCGGCAGGGAAAAGAGACCCAGTACTTC. It yields the protein CASSQDRQGKETQYF.